This T cell receptor beta chain was found in a study of T cells in localized non-small cell lung cancer. Comments on this clone: What it binds is unknown.

TCRdb's copy holds only in-frame clones and misses some; the assay was immunoSEQ multiplex PCR. The table shows some 53,000 clones, with just over 85% occurring only once. Deletions cut 3 bases from V and 9 bases from J, with 14 bases between. The length of the CDR3 is 14 residues. The germline V gene has CDR1 KGHSH and CDR2 LQKENI. Broader study findings: Paired adjacent lung recovered a median approximately 57 of the top 100 tumor clones. A raised T cell density in blood coincided with lengthier overall survival. Tumor showed lower T cell clonality than uninvolved adjacent lung, where it was highest.

The TCR sequence derives from a male donor aged 60 or older with stage III squamous cell lung carcinoma. The rearrangement links TRBV18 to TRBJ1-4, with D perhaps TRBD1 (5 bases). Sample: peripheral blood, taken before any cancer treatment. The CDR3 DNA follows: TGTGCCAGCTCACCGTCGACGGGGGAGAAAAAACTGTTTTTT. Amino acids: CASSPSTGEKKLFF.